Listed here are 20 T cell receptor beta chains from one sample, sequenced in a study of spatial heterogeneity in lung cancer (dated by TCRdb to the late 2010s). The sample's time point label, in plain terms: blood at routine non-recurrence follow-up after resection. Without any cell sorting, TCR sequencing was performed on whole RNA extracted either from tumor and nontumor lung tissue or from cryopreserved PBMC samples. Libraries were built with 5' RACE. The instrument was a NextSeq 500. In TCRdb, the public reads were trimmed at Q25 with fastp and aligned with MiXCR, with productive beta chains retained. Each entry merges the rows of one CDR3 protein and shows their most common DNA and genes. For this sample there are about 120,000 distinct CDR3 sequences; 12% appear just once. In total, the top ten clones hold over 15% of the sample. Sample: PBMCs, taken at follow-up. These receptors came from a male donor with early-stage non-small cell lung cancer.

This clonotype has ten or more counts. The J gene is TRBJ1-1, the V gene TRBV29-1; perhaps TRBD1 as D (6 bases). The germline V gene has CDR1 SQVTM and CDR2 ANQGSEA. V was clipped by 7 bases and J by 4 bases, with 16 bases between them. The CDR3 runs to 13 residues. CDR3 sequence: CSADWGAGTEAFF. The DNA for the CDR3 is TGCAGCGCCGACTGGGGGGCCGGCACTGAAGCTTTCTTT.

The chain recombines TRBV10-3 with TRBJ2-3, with 8 bases matching TRBD2. V shed 0 bases, J shed 6 bases, and the junction held 14 bases outside the gene matches. CDR1 and CDR2 (germline): ENHRY, SYGVKD. The CDR3 loop spans 18 amino acids. The CDR3 spells CAISESQTSVRSADTQYF. CDR3 nucleotide sequence: TGTGCCATCAGTGAGTCCCAGACTAGCGTGAGATCCGCGGATACGCAGTATTTT.

This clonotype came up many times. This chain joins TRBV2 and TRBJ2-3; 8 nucleotides line up with TRBD1. V trimming: 7 bases; J trimming: 1 base; junction bases outside the gene matches: 4. This CDR3 contains 14 residues. Germline-derived CDR1 and CDR2 are SNHLY and FYNNEI. DNA of the CDR3: TGTGCCAGCAACGACAGGGGAGGCACAGATACGCAGTATTTT. Encoded protein: CASNDRGGTDTQYF.

This clonotype was seen ten or more times. J is TRBJ2-3 and V is TRBV7-2; D gene unclear. From germline, CDR1 is SGHTA and CDR2 FQGNSA. V lost 4 bases to trimming and J lost 2 bases, with 7 bases between them. CDR3 size: 13 residues. The CDR3 DNA follows: TGTGCCAGCAGCTACGGAATCACAGATACGCAGTATTTT. Residues: CASSYGITDTQYF.

A few counts support this clonotype. This chain connects TRBV28 to TRBJ2-3; TRBD2 is a possible D gene (5 bases). V was shortened by 6 bases and J by 1 base, with 8 bases between the two germline ends. Germline CDR1 reads MDHEN; CDR2 reads SYDVKM. This CDR3 contains 13 residues. CDR3 residues: CASSPGGTDTQYF. CDR3 DNA sequence: TGTGCCAGCAGCCCCGGGGGCACAGATACGCAGTATTTT.

The chain is built from TRBV18 and TRBJ1-1; D unresolved. Germline CDR1 is KGHSH and CDR2 is LQKENI. This CDR3 has 12 amino acids. The V end lost 3 bases, the J end lost 2 bases, and 4 bases lay between the germline ends. The CDR3 nucleotides are TGTGCCAGCTCACCCATAAACACTGAAGCTTTCTTT. Translating it yields CASSPINTEAFF. The whole variable domain, filled in from reference TRBV18 and TRBJ1-1, reads NAGVMQNPRHLVRRRGQEARLRCSPMKGHSHVYWYRQLPEEGLKFMVYLQKENIIDESGMPKERFSAEFPKEGPSILRIQQVVRGDSAAYFCASSPINTEAFFGQGTRLTVV.

About this clonotype: A much bigger clone sits one base away, suggesting this may be a read error. The rearrangement joins TRBV6-5 to TRBJ2-3, with D perhaps TRBD2 (5 bases). The V gene's germline CDR1 is MNHEY and CDR2 SVGAGI. The CDR3 has 14 residues. Trimming took 4 bases from V and 4 from J, leaving 12 bases between them. CDR3: CASSLPPEADTQYF. Written as DNA, the CDR3 is TGTGCCAGCAGTTTGCCCCCGGAGGCAGATACGCAGTATTTT.

This clonotype came up a few times. The chain carries TRBV4-2 and TRBJ1-5; tentative D call: TRBD1 (5 bases). The V gene lost 1 base and the J gene lost 2 bases, with 12 bases spanning the gap. This CDR3 contains 16 residues. CDR1 is LGHNA and CDR2 is YNFKEQ in the germline V gene. CDR3 DNA sequence: TGTGCCAGCAGCCAAGTTGGGCGGGGGGGCAATCAGCCCCAGCATTTT. Protein sequence: CASSQVGRGGNQPQHF.

This clonotype was seen repeatedly, ten times or more. V and J are TRBV10-3 and TRBJ2-7, with 8 bases identical to TRBD1. The CDR3 length is 16 residues. The V gene's germline CDR1 is ENHRY and CDR2 SYGVKD. The J segment lost 3 bases and the V segment lost 6 bases, leaving 13 bases of the junction unmatched. The CDR3 protein is CAIRAGTGKSIYEQYF. CDR3 nucleotides: TGTGCCATCAGGGCCGGGACAGGAAAAAGCATCTACGAGCAGTACTTC.

In its sample, this clonotype was seen a few times. The gene calls are TRBV4-3 and TRBJ1-2; TRBD1 matches at 9 bases. Unmatched junction bases numbered 15, after V lost 3 bases and J lost 7 bases. CDR1 and CDR2 from the germline V gene are LGHNA and YSLEER. The CDR3 extends over 17 amino acids. The CDR3 loop is CASSQDTGGRSIFGYTF. The CDR3 DNA follows: TGCGCCAGCAGCCAGGACACAGGGGGCAGATCTATCTTTGGCTACACCTTC.

This sequence joins TRBV9 and TRBJ1-6; D remains unclear. The CDR3 totals 15 residues. Trimming pared 0 bases from V and 5 bases from J, leaving 9 bases between. Germline CDR1 and CDR2: SGDLS and YYNGEE. The CDR3 nucleotides are TGTGCCAGCAGCGTAGAAGTGGCCGATAATTCACCCCTCCACTTT. Protein sequence: CASSVEVADNSPLHF.

The chain joins TRBV30 to TRBJ1-1; 8 nucleotides line up with TRBD1. The CDR3 has 14 amino acids. CDR1 and CDR2 (germline): GTSNPN, SVGIG (reference sequence). With 4 bases clipped from V and 4 bases from J, the junction kept 8 bases outside the gene matches. This CDR3 is CAWIRQGAGTEAFF. The DNA of the CDR3 is TGTGCCTGGATTCGCCAGGGGGCGGGCACTGAAGCTTTCTTT.

The chain recombines TRBV7-2 with TRBJ1-3; D not certain. From germline, CDR1 is SGHTA and CDR2 FQGNSA. The V gene lost 2 bases and the J gene lost 6 bases, with 5 bases spanning the gap. The CDR3 is made up of 12 amino acids. CDR3 DNA: TGTGCCAGCAGCTTATCCCAAAACACCATATATTTT. As protein: CASSLSQNTIYF.

This clonotype has a count of ten or more. The chain carries TRBV29-1 and TRBJ1-1, with TRBD1 matching over 10 bases. The CDR3 sequence is 13 residues long. The V gene's germline CDR1 is SQVTM and CDR2 ANQGSEA. V was pared by 5 bases and J by 4 bases, with 4 bases of the junction left unmatched. CDR3 bases: TGCAGCGTTAAATGGACAGGGGGCACTGAAGCTTTCTTT. The encoded protein is CSVKWTGGTEAFF.

This clonotype was picked up a small number of times. The rearrangement links TRBV18 to TRBJ2-1; 7 positions agree with TRBD2. Looked up from germline, CDR1 is KGHSH and CDR2 is LQKENI. V lost 3 bases and J lost 5; bases outside the gene matches: 4. The CDR3 totals 14 residues. DNA of the CDR3: TGTGCCAGCTCACCCTGGGCGGGGGACAATGAGCAGTTCTTC. Amino acid sequence: CASSPWAGDNEQFF. Looking up the rest from reference TRBV18 and TRBJ2-1 gives the full variable domain: NAGVMQNPRHLVRRRGQEARLRCSPMKGHSHVYWYRQLPEEGLKFMVYLQKENIIDESGMPKERFSAEFPKEGPSILRIQQVVRGDSAAYFCASSPWAGDNEQFFGPGTRLTVL.

At least ten counts were recorded for this clonotype. This sequence joins TRBV20-1 and TRBJ2-1, with D hard to call. The CDR3 consists of 12 residues. V lost 3 bases to trimming and J lost 7 bases, with 10 bases between them. Germline V gene sequence: CDR1 DFQATT, CDR2 SNEGSKA (reference sequence). Written as DNA, the CDR3 is TGCAGTGCTAGTCATAACCTTAATGAGCAGTTCTTC. Translated: CSASHNLNEQFF.

This clonotype was picked up many times. This chain uses TRBV5-6 with TRBJ2-5, with D unresolved. V lost 2 bases to trimming and J lost 5 bases, with 7 bases between them. Germline V lookup: CDR1 SGHDT, CDR2 YYEEEE. This CDR3 has 12 amino acids. The CDR3 coding sequence is TGTGCCAGCAGCTTCCGCGGTGAGACCCAGTACTTC. Translation: CASSFRGETQYF.

This clonotype was detected a few times. The rearrangement joins TRBV3-1 to TRBJ2-3, with a possible D match to TRBD2 (5 bases). This CDR3 is 14 amino acids long. The V gene lost 1 base and the J gene lost 3 bases, with 8 bases spanning the gap. CDR1 and CDR2 from the germline V gene are LGHDT and YNNKEL (reference sequence). The CDR3 loop is CASSQAGITDTQYF. DNA for the CDR3: TGTGCCAGCAGCCAAGCGGGGATAACAGATACGCAGTATTTT.

V and J are TRBV7-2 and TRBJ2-7; D may be TRBD1 (6 bases). The ends were cut back, 4 bases at V and 7 bases at J, with 23 bases in the middle. The CDR3 is 16 amino acids. Germline V gene sequence: CDR1 SGHTA, CDR2 FQGNSA. Here the CDR3 reads CASSSTRTVYSEEQYF. In DNA, the CDR3 is TGTGCCAGCAGCTCGACCCGGACAGTTTACTCGGAAGAGCAGTACTTC.

This clonotype was observed at least ten times. The chain has TRBV20-1 and TRBJ2-1; 10 bases match TRBD1. Germline trimming cut 6 bases from V and 6 bases from J; bases unmatched to any gene: 11. From germline, CDR1 is DFQATT and CDR2 SNEGSKA (reference sequence). The CDR3 sequence is 15 residues long. This CDR3 reads CSAPSRDRGFNEQFF. As DNA, the CDR3 is TGCAGTGCACCATCCCGGGACAGGGGATTCAATGAGCAGTTCTTC.